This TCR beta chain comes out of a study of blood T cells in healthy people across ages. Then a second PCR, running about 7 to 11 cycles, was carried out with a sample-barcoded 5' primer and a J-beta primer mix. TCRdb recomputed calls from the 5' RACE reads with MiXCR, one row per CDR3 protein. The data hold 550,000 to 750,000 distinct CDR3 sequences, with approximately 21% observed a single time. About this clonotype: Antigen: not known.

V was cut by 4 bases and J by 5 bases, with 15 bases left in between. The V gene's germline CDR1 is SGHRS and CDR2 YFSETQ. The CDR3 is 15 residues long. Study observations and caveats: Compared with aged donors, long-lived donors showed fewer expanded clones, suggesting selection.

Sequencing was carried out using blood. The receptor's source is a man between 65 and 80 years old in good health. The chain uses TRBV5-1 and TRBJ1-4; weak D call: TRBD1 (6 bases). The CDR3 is CASSATGNENEKLFF. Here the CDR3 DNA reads TGCGCCAGCAGCGCAACAGGGAACGAAAATGAAAAACTGTTTTTT.